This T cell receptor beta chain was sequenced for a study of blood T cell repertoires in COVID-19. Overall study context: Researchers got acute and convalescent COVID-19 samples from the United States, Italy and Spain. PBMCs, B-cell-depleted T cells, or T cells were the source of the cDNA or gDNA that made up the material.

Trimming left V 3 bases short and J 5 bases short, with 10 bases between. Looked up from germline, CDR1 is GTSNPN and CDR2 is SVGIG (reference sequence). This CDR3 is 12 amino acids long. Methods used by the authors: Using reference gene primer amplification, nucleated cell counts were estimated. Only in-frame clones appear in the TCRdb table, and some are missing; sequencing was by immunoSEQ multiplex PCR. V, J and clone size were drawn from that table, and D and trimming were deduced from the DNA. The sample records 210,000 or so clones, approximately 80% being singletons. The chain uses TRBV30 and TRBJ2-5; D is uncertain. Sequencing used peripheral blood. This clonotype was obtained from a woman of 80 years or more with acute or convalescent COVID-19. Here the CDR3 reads CAWRGPSETQYF. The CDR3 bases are TGTGCCTGGAGGGGCCCCAGCGAGACCCAGTACTTC.